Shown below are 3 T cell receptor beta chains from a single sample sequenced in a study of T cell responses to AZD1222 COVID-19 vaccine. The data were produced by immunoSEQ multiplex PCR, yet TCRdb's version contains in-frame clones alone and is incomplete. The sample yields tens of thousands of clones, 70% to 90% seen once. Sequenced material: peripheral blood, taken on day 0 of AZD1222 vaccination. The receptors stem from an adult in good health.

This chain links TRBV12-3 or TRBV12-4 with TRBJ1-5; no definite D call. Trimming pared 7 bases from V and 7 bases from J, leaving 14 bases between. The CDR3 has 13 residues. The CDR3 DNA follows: TGTGCCAGCACTTCTTCGGCCCAGCAGCCCCAGCATTTT. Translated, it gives CASTSSAQQPQHF.

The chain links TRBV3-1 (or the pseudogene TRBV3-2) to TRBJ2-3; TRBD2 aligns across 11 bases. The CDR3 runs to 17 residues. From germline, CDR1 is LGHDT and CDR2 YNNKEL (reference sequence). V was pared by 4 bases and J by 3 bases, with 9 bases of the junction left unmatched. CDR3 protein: CASSLRLAGTGTDTQYF. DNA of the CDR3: TGTGCCAGCAGCCTTCGACTAGCGGGGACGGGGACAGATACGCAGTATTTT.

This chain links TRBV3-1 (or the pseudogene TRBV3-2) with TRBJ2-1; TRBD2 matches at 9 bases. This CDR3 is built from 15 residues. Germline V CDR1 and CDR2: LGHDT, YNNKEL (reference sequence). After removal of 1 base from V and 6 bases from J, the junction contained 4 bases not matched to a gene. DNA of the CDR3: TGTGCCAGCAGCCAAGCAGCGGGGGGAGGCAATGAGCAGTTCTTC. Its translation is CASSQAAGGGNEQFF.